Shown below are 16 T cell receptor beta chains from a single sample sequenced in a study of blood T cells in healthy people across ages. With a J-beta primer mix and a sample-barcoded 5' primer, a second PCR ran about 6 to 11 cycles. TCRdb reanalysed the 5' RACE reads using MiXCR and keeps one entry per CDR3 protein. The table has some 860,000 distinct CDR3 sequences, about 56% seen once. Sequencing was performed on blood. These TCRs come from a middle-aged man in good health.

This clonotype was counted only a few times. This chain uses TRBV5-1 with TRBJ1-1; D unclear. This CDR3 is 12 amino acids long. V gave up 4 bases and J gave up 3 bases, with 7 bases separating them. Germline-derived CDR1 and CDR2 are SGHRS and YFSETQ. The CDR3 loop reads CASSSPYTEAFF. Written as DNA, the CDR3 is TGCGCCAGCAGCAGCCCCTACACTGAAGCTTTCTTT.

The chain recombines TRBV12-3 or TRBV12-4 with TRBJ1-2; 10 bases are a match to TRBD1. The CDR3 extends over 17 amino acids. J was trimmed by 0 bases and V by 6 bases; bases with no gene match: 10. CDR3 nucleotide sequence: TGTGCCAGCAGAGGACGGACAGGGGGAGAAGCTAACTATGGCTACACCTTC. Its protein is CASRGRTGGEANYGYTF.

Turning to this clonotype: Its ends do not fully match the called genes, so a read error is possible. The chain has TRBV11-1 and TRBJ2-3; D is tentatively TRBD1 or TRBD2 (5 bases each). The CDR3 spans 14 residues. The germline gives CDR1 SGHAT, CDR2 FQDESV (reference sequence). The CDR3 nucleotides are TGTGCCAGCAGAACCGGGGTTAGTACAGGTACGCAGTATTTT. This sequence encodes CASRTGVSTGTQYF.

In its sample, this clonotype was seen many times. The rearrangement joins TRBV7-2 to TRBJ1-5; maybe TRBD1 (5 bases). The CDR3 runs to 15 residues. Germline V gene lookup returns CDR1 SGHTA and CDR2 FQGNSA. The V and J ends lost 0 bases and 7 bases respectively, with 13 bases between them. CDR3 residues: CASSLAGGVGQPQHF. The CDR3 nucleotides are TGTGCCAGCAGCTTAGCGGGGGGGGTAGGGCAGCCCCAGCATTTT.

The chain carries TRBV20-1 and TRBJ2-5; 9 nucleotides line up with TRBD1. CDR1 is DFQATT, CDR2 SNEGSKA, per germline (reference sequence). V dropped 0 bases and J dropped 7; count of bases not matched to a gene: 15. This CDR3 is 17 amino acids long. The CDR3 region has the DNA TGCAGTGCTAGAGATCTCGGGGACAGGGATCGTCGGGGGACCCAGTACTTC. This codes for CSARDLGDRDRRGTQYF.

This clonotype was detected only a few times. V gene TRBV20-1 combines with J gene TRBJ1-2; D gene uncertain. The germline V and J ends were trimmed by 4 bases and 9 bases, with 21 bases remaining between them. Germline-derived CDR1 and CDR2 are DFQATT and SNEGSKA (reference sequence). The CDR3 is made up of 14 amino acids. The CDR3 region has the DNA TGCAGTGCTATCGACCCTACCGGCGGAGGCAGCTACACCTTC. Its translation: CSAIDPTGGGSYTF.

This chain links TRBV28 with TRBJ2-7; D is unclear. Germline V gene sequence: CDR1 MDHEN, CDR2 SYDVKM. This CDR3 comprises 15 residues. Trimming took off 8 bases at V and 0 bases at J, with 17 bases between the two ends. The CDR3 nucleotides are TGTGCCAGCGGCCGTCTGGGGAAAAGCTCCTACGAGCAGTACTTC. Residues: CASGRLGKSSYEQYF.

This clonotype was counted a few times. The rearrangement joins TRBV20-1 to TRBJ2-5; the D call may be TRBD1 or TRBD2 (5 bases each). The DNA end lines up better with TRBJ2-7; the J call may be wrong. Germline values: CDR1 DFQATT, CDR2 SNEGSKA (reference sequence). This CDR3 is 15 amino acids long. Here the CDR3 reads CSAYVGLSQGYEQYF. For the CDR3, the DNA is TGCAGTGCTTACGTAGGACTGAGTCAGGGATACGAGCAGTACTTC.

Only a few counts were recorded for this clonotype. The gene calls are TRBV6-5 and TRBJ2-5, with TRBD1 as a possible D gene (6 bases). Germline loops: CDR1 MNHEY, CDR2 SVGAGI. V was trimmed by 5 bases and J by 5 bases, leaving 12 bases between them. The CDR3 is made up of 13 amino acids. The CDR3 protein is CASSAQGSETQYF. The DNA for the CDR3 is TGTGCCAGCAGTGCGCAGGGGTCGGAGACCCAGTACTTC.

V gene TRBV25-1 combines with J gene TRBJ1-6, with D possibly being TRBD1 (6 bases). Germline-derived CDR1 and CDR2 are MGHDK and SYGVNS. The length of the CDR3 is 15 residues. The ends were cut back, 9 bases at V and 0 bases at J, with 12 bases in the middle. The CDR3 region is CASRSDSSYNSPLHF. The CDR3 DNA reads as TGTGCCAGTAGATCGGACAGCTCCTATAATTCACCCCTCCACTTT.

The J gene is TRBJ2-5, the V gene TRBV18; D is undetermined. The CDR3 has 16 residues. Looked up from germline, CDR1 is KGHSH and CDR2 is LQKENI. Between the trimmed V and J ends, which lost 0 bases and 0 bases, there was a span of 11 bases. The CDR3 DNA is TGTGCCAGCTCACCACCCTGGGGTCTATACCAAGAGACCCAGTACTTC. This codes for CASSPPWGLYQETQYF.

The chain combines TRBV10-3 with TRBJ1-6; D might be TRBD1 (6 bases). The CDR3 has 17 amino acids. Trimming pared 6 bases from V and 0 bases from J, leaving 15 bases between. Per the germline V gene, CDR1 is ENHRY and CDR2 is SYGVKD. CDR3 coding DNA: TGTGCCATCAGCCCAGGGGCAGCGAACTCCTATAATTCACCCCTCCACTTT. This gives the protein CAISPGAANSYNSPLHF.

The chain recombines TRBV29-1 with TRBJ1-1; D possibly corresponds to TRBD1 (6 bases). V was pared by 5 bases and J by 8 bases, with 18 bases between. The CDR3 is made up of 13 amino acids. CDR1 and CDR2 from the germline V gene are SQVTM and ANQGSEA. CDR3 DNA sequence: TGCAGCGTTCAGGCGGACAGAGGGGCCGAAGCTTTCTTT. Translated, it gives CSVQADRGAEAFF.

V and J are TRBV2 and TRBJ2-1, with D unclear. Trimming removed 0 bases at V and 5 bases at J, with 8 bases between. Germline values: CDR1 SNHLY, CDR2 FYNNEI. The CDR3 is made up of 14 amino acids. In DNA, the CDR3 is TGTGCCAGCAGTGAAGCTGGCCGAAACAATGAGCAGTTCTTC. Its protein product is CASSEAGRNNEQFF.

The V call is TRBV6-1, the J call TRBJ2-7; D is perhaps TRBD1 (6 bases). The V and J ends lost 0 bases and 3 bases respectively, with 12 bases between them. From germline, CDR1 is MNHNS and CDR2 SASEGT. This CDR3 is 15 amino acids long. The CDR3 DNA is TGTGCCAGCAGTGAAGCCCGTGGGGGCCGCTACGAGCAGTACTTC. It yields the protein CASSEARGGRYEQYF.

A single count supports this clonotype. In nucleotides, the CDR3 is TGTGCCAGCAGCGTAGTTATGGGTGGGCTTAACACTGAAGCTTTCTTT. Its protein is CASSVVMGGLNTEAFF. The chain uses TRBV9 and TRBJ1-1, with D unresolved. The CDR3 totals 16 residues. Germline CDR1 and CDR2: SGDLS and YYNGEE. The ends were cut back, 0 bases at V and 2 bases at J, with 14 bases in the middle.